The 5 T cell receptor beta chains below were found in one sample sequenced in a study of blood T cells in healthy people across ages. A second PCR of 7 to 11 cycles used a sample-barcoded 5' primer and a J-beta primer mix. TCRdb re-analysed the 5' RACE reads in MiXCR, keeping a single row per CDR3 protein. The sample holds fewer than 2,000,000 distinct CDR3 sequences, 35% to 50% seen once. Source material: blood. All receptors come from a human donor in good health.

There are many counts of this clonotype. V gene TRBV7-2 combines with J gene TRBJ2-1, with a tentative D call TRBD1 (5 bases). The CDR3 sequence is 15 residues long. The V gene lost 1 base and the J gene lost 3 bases, with 10 bases spanning the gap. The V gene's germline CDR1 is SGHTA and CDR2 FQGNSA. Here the CDR3 DNA reads TGTGCCAGCAGCTTAGAGGGGAATTACTACAATGAGCAGTTCTTC. Translated: CASSLEGNYYNEQFF.

This clonotype was seen at least ten times. The rearrangement uses TRBV15 and TRBJ1-2; D remains ambiguous. The CDR3 is 12 residues long. With 0 bases removed from V and 4 bases from J, the gap between germline ends came to 3 bases. Germline V lookup: CDR1 LNHNV, CDR2 YYDKDF (reference sequence). The CDR3 bases are TGTGCCACCAGCAGAGACAGCTATGGCTACACCTTC. Amino acid sequence: CATSRDSYGYTF.

The chain combines TRBV9 with TRBJ2-1, with 7 nucleotides matching TRBD2. CDR3 length: 17 residues. J was trimmed by 5 bases and V by 0 bases; bases with no gene match: 11. Germline assignment: CDR1 SGDLS and CDR2 YYNGEE. The CDR3 region is CASSVAGLGFSDNEQFF. CDR3 nucleotides: TGTGCCAGCAGCGTAGCAGGACTAGGGTTTTCGGACAATGAGCAGTTCTTC.

Points on this clonotype: With a much larger clone just one base away, this may be a read error. The chain has TRBV12-3 or TRBV12-4 and TRBJ2-7; 12 positions agree with TRBD2. J gave up 0 bases and V 5 bases, and 2 bases lay outside the gene matches. The CDR3 covers 15 residues. Here the CDR3 reads CASSRTSGASYEQYF. CDR3 in DNA: TGTGCCAGCAGTCGGACTAGCGGGGCCTCCTACGAGCAGTACTTC.

The chain has TRBV10-3 and TRBJ1-2; 7 positions agree with TRBD1. The ends lost 3 bases at V and 8 bases at J; junction bases unmatched: 6. Germline CDR1 and CDR2: ENHRY and SYGVKD. This CDR3 is 13 amino acids long. CDR3 coding DNA: TGTGCCATCAGTGACGAGGGGGCAGCGGGCTACACCTTC. The encoded protein is CAISDEGAAGYTF.